A selection of T cell receptor beta chains follows, all from one sample in a study of tumor and adjacent non-tumor tissue in lung cancer. MiXCR, run by TCRdb on the multiplex PCR reads, gives a single entry per CDR3 protein. The sample holds roughly 66,000 distinct CDR3 sequences, roughly 72% seen once. The sample comprised lung tumor tissue. The receptors were gathered from a man in his 60s with non-small cell lung cancer. Each CDR3 is given with its conserved first and last residue. A D gene is named only where the DNA matches it firmly. A clone size is listed for some rows: how often the clone was seen (once, few, many), or a class if it is expanded.

length,D,size,J,V,CDR3,DNA
18,TRBD1,few,TRBJ2-2,TRBV28,CASSLSSRDRGFTGELFF,TGTGCCAGCAGCCTAAGCTCAAGGGACAGGGGTTTCACCGGGGAGCTGTTTTTT
16,TRBD1,-,TRBJ2-1,TRBV20-1,CCARRLPGQGPYEQFF,TGCTGTGCTAGACGATTGCCGGGACAGGGGCCCTACGAGCAGTTCTTC
15,TRBD1,-,TRBJ2-3,TRBV9,CASSLSWTGTDTQYF,TGTGCCAGCAGCCTAAGCTGGACAGGGACAGATACGCAGTATTTT
14,-,-,TRBJ2-7,TRBV12-3/TRBV12-4,CASSLLARGYEHYF,TGTGCCAGCAGTTTACTAGCGAGAGGATACGAGCACTACTTC
14,TRBD1,-,TRBJ2-2,TRBV10-2,CASMDRTLPGELFF,TGCGCCAGCATGGACAGGACTCTGCCCGGGGAGCTGTTTTTT
13,TRBD1,-,TRBJ1-1,TRBV29-1,CSTSAGGDSEAFF,TGCAGTACCTCAGCAGGGGGGGACAGTGAAGCTTTCTTT
13,-,-,TRBJ2-7,TRBV11-2,CASSFDSTYEQYF,TGTGCCAGCAGTTTCGACAGCACCTACGAGCAGTACTTC
14,TRBD1,once,TRBJ2-7,TRBV6-1,CASSEGDSSYEWYF,TGTGCCAGCAGTGAAGGGGACAGCTCCTACGAGTGGTACTTC
15,TRBD2,few,TRBJ2-7,TRBV6-5,CASSWTSWSSYEQYF,TGTGCCAGCAGTTGGACTAGCTGGAGCTCCTACGAGCAGTACTTC
11,-,-,TRBJ1-6,TRBV11-2,CASSSSLALHF,TGTGCAAGCAGCTCGAGTCTGGCCCTCCACTTT
14,-,-,TRBJ1-5,TRBV28,CGSSPIGLWQPQHF,TGTGGCAGCAGTCCCATAGGGTTATGGCAGCCCCAGCATTTT
16,-,-,TRBJ2-3,TRBV6-2/TRBV6-3,CAISSLQAEAKDTQYF,TGTGCCATCAGTTCCCTTCAGGCGGAAGCTAAAGATACGCAGTATTTT
14,-,once,TRBJ2-5,TRBV6-1,CGSSGFHRGGTQYF,TGTGGCAGCAGTGGATTCCATAGGGGCGGGACCCAGTACTTC
15,TRBD1,-,TRBJ1-2,TRBV13,CASSNRGQEKFGYIF,TGTGCCAGCAGCAACCGAGGACAGGAGAAATTTGGCTACATCTTC